A single sample gave rise to the 30 T cell receptor beta chains below, sequenced in a study of blood T cell repertoires in COVID-19. TCRdb's table, derived via immunoSEQ multiplex PCR, lists solely in-frame clones and lacks some. Of about 150,000 clones listed, around 90% are singletons. Sequencing was carried out using peripheral blood. Source of these receptors: a young man with COVID-19, enrolled during active disease.

The V gene is TRBV5-6, the J gene TRBJ1-1; 8 bases map to TRBD1. The length of the CDR3 is 15 residues. Germline assignment: CDR1 SGHDT and CDR2 YYEEEE. V was clipped by 1 base and J by 3 bases; unmatched bases: 5. CDR3 nucleotide sequence: TGTGCCAGCAGCTTGCCCCAGGGGGCATACACTGAAGCTTTCTTT. Translating it yields CASSLPQGAYTEAFF.

The chain carries TRBV29-1 and TRBJ2-7, with TRBD2 as a possible D gene (6 bases). The CDR3 spans 15 residues. Germline V gene lookup returns CDR1 SQVTM and CDR2 ANQGSEA. The ends were cut back, 2 bases at V and 1 base at J, with 15 bases in the middle. The CDR3 DNA reads TGCAGCGTTGAATTGTCTAGCGCTACTTCCTACGAGCAGTACTTC. It codes for CSVELSSATSYEQYF.

This sequence joins TRBV27 and TRBJ1-1; TRBD1 matches at 8 bases. CDR3 length: 13 residues. Trimming removed 3 bases from V and 5 bases from J; junction bases left unmatched: 2. The V gene's germline CDR1 is MNHEY and CDR2 SMNVEV (reference sequence). The CDR3 DNA follows: TGTGCCAGCAGTTTCAACAGGGGGACTGAAGCTTTCTTT. This sequence encodes CASSFNRGTEAFF.

The genes are TRBV7-2 and TRBJ1-3; 7 bases fit TRBD1. Unmatched junction bases numbered 8, after V lost 3 bases and J lost 0 bases. The CDR3 spans 17 residues. Germline V CDR1 and CDR2: SGHTA, FQGNSA. The CDR3 sequence is CASSLFPGGVSGNTIYF. For the CDR3, the DNA is TGTGCCAGCAGCTTGTTTCCAGGGGGTGTCTCTGGAAACACCATATATTTT.

V and J are TRBV18 and TRBJ1-1, with D perhaps matching TRBD1 (6 bases). Trimming shortened V by 1 base and J by 10 bases, and 16 bases separated the two germline ends. The germline V gene encodes CDR1 KGHSH and CDR2 LQKENI. The CDR3 length is 14 residues. The chain's CDR3 is CASSPLRDNPAAFF. Written as DNA, the CDR3 is TGTGCCAGCTCACCACTCCGGGACAACCCCGCAGCTTTCTTT. The full variable domain, its missing parts supplied by reference TRBV18 and TRBJ1-1, is NAGVMQNPRHLVRRRGQEARLRCSPMKGHSHVYWYRQLPEEGLKFMVYLQKENIIDESGMPKERFSAEFPKEGPSILRIQQVVRGDSAAYFCASSPLRDNPAAFFGQGTRLTVV.

The chain combines TRBV6-2 or TRBV6-3 with TRBJ2-2; 8 bases agree with TRBD1. Germline V gene lookup returns CDR1 MNHEY and CDR2 SVGEGT. Unmatched junction bases numbered 3, after V lost 4 bases and J lost 8 bases. The CDR3 is made up of 13 amino acids. As DNA, the CDR3 is TGTGCCAGCAGTTCGGACAGGGTAGGGGAGCTGTTTTTT. It specifies CASSSDRVGELFF.

As regards this clone: Germline and junction disagree at one end, which may indicate a read error. The chain recombines TRBV4-1 with TRBJ1-2; tentatively, D is TRBD1 (5 bases). The CDR3 runs 11 residues. CDR1 is MGHRA and CDR2 is YSYEKL in the germline V gene. The chain's CDR3 is CASSLEGRMTF. The CDR3, as DNA: TGCGCCAGCAGCCTCGAGGGGAGGATGACATTC.

The V call is TRBV20-1, the J call TRBJ2-2; D gene unclear. Germline CDR1 and CDR2: DFQATT and SNEGSKA (reference sequence). Trimming left V 3 bases short and J 0 bases short, with 11 bases between. CDR3 length: 15 residues. CDR3 DNA: TGCAGTGCTAGTAAACTCTATTCGAACACCGGGGAGCTGTTTTTT. As protein: CSASKLYSNTGELFF.

This sequence joins TRBV15 and TRBJ2-1; TRBD2 aligns across 8 bases. V shed 1 base, J shed 4 bases, and the junction held 15 bases outside the gene matches. The CDR3 runs 19 residues. CDR1 is LNHNV, CDR2 YYDKDF, per germline (reference sequence). This CDR3 is CATSRVGGVGREVYNEQFF. As DNA, the CDR3 is TGTGCCACCAGCAGAGTGGGGGGAGTAGGGCGGGAGGTTTACAATGAGCAGTTCTTC.

The chain joins TRBV7-2 to TRBJ2-7, with 11 bases identical to TRBD1. The V gene's germline CDR1 is SGHTA and CDR2 FQGNSA. The ends lost 2 bases at V and 5 bases at J; junction bases unmatched: 11. This CDR3 has 17 residues. The CDR3 DNA reads as TGTGCCAGCAGCTTACGGAGCGGGGGGACAGGGGGGCACGAGCAGTACTTC. Protein: CASSLRSGGTGGHEQYF.

Worth noting for this clone: The junction departs from the called germline gene at one end, perhaps through a read error. The rearrangement uses TRBV27 and TRBJ1-4; D not resolved. CDR3 length equals 14 residues. The V gene's germline CDR1 is MNHEY and CDR2 SMNVEV (reference sequence). CDR3 sequence: CASSLVDYNEKLLF. The CDR3 region has the DNA TGTGCCAGCAGTTTAGTAGATTATAATGAAAAACTGCTTTTT.

V gene TRBV5-1 combines with J gene TRBJ2-7; TRBD2 agrees at 10 bases. Losses at the gene ends were 0 bases for V and 4 bases for J; bases not matched to a gene: 4. Per germline, CDR1 SGHRS and CDR2 YFSETQ. This CDR3 is 15 amino acids long. Here the CDR3 reads CASSLEAGGTYEQYF. CDR3 DNA: TGCGCCAGCAGCTTGGAAGCGGGAGGGACTTACGAGCAGTACTTC.

A note on this clone: Within the sample, other DNA sequences also encode this same CDR3. The chain uses TRBV7-8 and TRBJ1-6, with 7 nucleotides matching TRBD1. Germline loops: CDR1 SGHVS, CDR2 FQNEAQ. Trimming cost V 1 base and J 5 bases; bases outside gene matches: 2. The length of the CDR3 is 15 residues. CDR3 nucleotides: TGTGCCAGCAGCTTAGTGGGGACAGATAATTCACCCCTCCACTTT. Amino acids: CASSLVGTDNSPLHF.

This chain joins TRBV7-9 and TRBJ2-2; 8 bases are shared with TRBD2. The trim removed 3 bases at V and 3 bases at J, leaving 3 bases unmatched. The germline V gene has CDR1 SEHNR and CDR2 FQNEAQ (reference sequence). The CDR3 has 15 residues. CDR3 sequence (DNA): TGTGCCAGCAGCTTGAGCGGGAGATACACCGGGGAGCTGTTTTTT. Translating it yields CASSLSGRYTGELFF.

This clone was detected only once. The chain employs TRBV11-2 and TRBJ1-1, with D unclear. The CDR3 spans 19 residues. CDR1 is SGHAT, CDR2 FQNNGV, per germline. V was pared by 5 bases and J by 4 bases, with 29 bases between. CDR3 in amino acids: CASSTNPLRGTPRGTEAFF. The CDR3 DNA sequence: TGTGCCAGCAGCACAAACCCACTACGCGGCACCCCCCGAGGCACTGAAGCTTTCTTT.

V gene TRBV7-7 combines with J gene TRBJ2-5; 13 positions match TRBD2. CDR1 and CDR2 (germline): SSHAT, FNYEAQ (reference sequence). V gave up 5 bases and J gave up 5 bases; unmatched junction bases: 5. This CDR3 is 15 amino acids long. This CDR3 reads CASSPTSGRLETQYF. The CDR3 DNA is TGTGCCAGCAGCCCGACTAGCGGGAGGTTGGAGACCCAGTACTTC.

Note on this clone: The junction differs from germline at one of its ends, possibly a read error. Here the CDR3 reads CASSPDRDEKLLF. The CDR3 coding sequence is TGTGCCAGCAGCCCCGACAGGGATGAAAAACTGCTTTTT. The chain employs TRBV11-2 and TRBJ1-4; 7 bases align to TRBD1. Looked up from germline, CDR1 is SGHAT and CDR2 is FQNNGV. The CDR3 is made up of 13 amino acids.

J is TRBJ2-1 and V is TRBV2; 8 nucleotides line up with TRBD2. CDR1 and CDR2 (germline): SNHLY, FYNNEI. J gave up 2 bases and V 8 bases, and 11 bases lay outside the gene matches. CDR3 length: 16 amino acids. Written as DNA, the CDR3 is TGTGCCAGCTCTATCAGTGGGCGGGAGGCCTACAATGAGCAGTTCTTC. This codes for CASSISGREAYNEQFF.

This chain connects TRBV10-1 to TRBJ2-7; 9 bases fit TRBD1. This CDR3 spans 13 amino acids. Per the germline V gene, CDR1 is WNHNN and CDR2 is SYGVQD (reference sequence). With V trimmed by 4 bases and J by 12 bases, 10 bases remained unmatched. The CDR3 region has the DNA TGCGCCAGCAGTGGGGACAGGGCTGGGAAGTGGTACTTC. Translating it yields CASSGDRAGKWYF.

The chain carries TRBV2 and TRBJ2-1; no clear D. The CDR3 consists of 13 residues. Germline-derived CDR1 and CDR2 are SNHLY and FYNNEI. V was shortened by 3 bases and J by 2 bases, with 5 bases between the two germline ends. The CDR3 region is CASSDDTYNEQFF. The CDR3 nucleotides are TGTGCCAGCAGTGATGACACCTACAATGAGCAGTTCTTC.

This clone was seen more than once but under ten times. The genes are TRBV2 and TRBJ2-2, with 9 bases aligning to TRBD2. CDR1 is SNHLY, CDR2 FYNNEI, per germline. The CDR3 is 16 amino acids. V lost 4 bases to trimming and J lost 4 bases; unmatched junction nucleotides: 7. This CDR3 is CASSAGTSWGTGELFF. As DNA, the CDR3 is TGTGCCAGCAGTGCCGGGACTAGCTGGGGCACCGGGGAGCTGTTTTTT.

This chain uses TRBV28 with TRBJ1-5; D unclear. In germline, CDR1 is MDHEN, CDR2 SYDVKM. The CDR3 has 15 amino acids. The V end was cut by 6 bases, the J end by 3 bases, with 15 bases between. Written as DNA, the CDR3 is TGTGCCAGCAGATACATCACAGCTTCCAATCAGCCCCAGCATTTT. Translation gives CASRYITASNQPQHF.

This chain links TRBV27 with TRBJ2-1; possible D gene TRBD1, 6 bases. This CDR3 region has 12 residues. V lost 6 bases to trimming and J lost 9 bases, with 12 bases between them. Germline assignment: CDR1 MNHEY and CDR2 SMNVEV (reference sequence). The CDR3 DNA reads as TGTGCCAGCAGGGGGCAAGGGGGTGAGCAGTTCTTC. This translates into CASRGQGGEQFF.

This chain connects TRBV7-2 to TRBJ2-2, with 7 bases matching TRBD2. The CDR3 contains 18 residues. CDR1 is SGHTA, CDR2 FQGNSA, per germline. V lost 2 bases and J lost 7; bases outside the gene matches: 16. The CDR3 reads CASSLRPPGGSWIGELFF. The CDR3 DNA follows: TGTGCCAGCAGCTTACGCCCGCCGGGCGGGAGTTGGATCGGGGAGCTGTTTTTT.

The chain combines TRBV11-2 with TRBJ2-1; D is possibly TRBD2 (6 bases). V was pared by 6 bases and J by 0 bases, with 9 bases between. The CDR3 runs to 14 residues. Germline V gene data show CDR1 as SGHAT and CDR2 as FQNNGV. CDR3 coding DNA: TGTGCCAGCAGGGCCGGGGGCTCCTACAATGAGCAGTTCTTC. Translating gives CASRAGGSYNEQFF.

The chain joins TRBV28 to TRBJ1-6; the match to TRBD1 covers 8 bases. The CDR3 covers 16 residues. V was clipped by 3 bases and J by 5 bases; unmatched bases: 6. Germline V gives CDR1 MDHEN, CDR2 SYDVKM. The CDR3 loop reads CASSFPDRADNSPLHF. The CDR3 DNA reads TGTGCCAGCAGTTTCCCGGACAGGGCCGATAATTCACCCCTCCACTTT.

CDR3: CASSLRQAAYEQYF. The CDR3 DNA follows: TGTGCCAGCAGCCTAAGACAGGCCGCCTACGAGCAGTACTTC. The gene calls are TRBV7-8 and TRBJ2-7; a weak D match, TRBD1 (6 bases). Germline assignment: CDR1 SGHVS and CDR2 FQNEAQ. Trimming removed 5 bases from V and 2 bases from J, with 13 bases in between. The CDR3 is 14 amino acids.

This chain uses TRBV30 with TRBJ2-1; D uncertain. Germline V gene data show CDR1 as GTSNPN and CDR2 as SVGIG (reference sequence). This CDR3 is built from 15 residues. The germline V and J ends were trimmed by 2 bases and 0 bases, with 11 bases remaining between them. Written as DNA, the CDR3 is TGTGCCTGGAGTCCCCCTGACACCTCCTACAATGAGCAGTTCTTC. As protein: CAWSPPDTSYNEQFF.

This chain connects TRBV19 to TRBJ2-7; TRBD2 might be the D (5 bases). V shed 3 bases and J shed 3 bases, with 12 bases lying between them. This CDR3 contains 14 residues. Germline V CDR1 and CDR2: LNHDA, SQIVND (reference sequence). The CDR3 sequence: CASSMVGTSYEQYF. The CDR3 region has the DNA TGTGCCAGTAGTATGGTGGGCACTAGCTACGAGCAGTACTTC.

This clone turned up a few times. This rearrangement joins TRBV5-6 to TRBJ1-6; D is unclear. Germline V gene data show CDR1 as SGHDT and CDR2 as YYEEEE. V lost 0 bases and J lost 8, with 9 bases in between. This CDR3 spans 14 amino acids. The CDR3 nucleotides read TGTGCCAGCAGCTTGGGGCCGGGATATTCACCCCTCCACTTT. Protein product: CASSLGPGYSPLHF.